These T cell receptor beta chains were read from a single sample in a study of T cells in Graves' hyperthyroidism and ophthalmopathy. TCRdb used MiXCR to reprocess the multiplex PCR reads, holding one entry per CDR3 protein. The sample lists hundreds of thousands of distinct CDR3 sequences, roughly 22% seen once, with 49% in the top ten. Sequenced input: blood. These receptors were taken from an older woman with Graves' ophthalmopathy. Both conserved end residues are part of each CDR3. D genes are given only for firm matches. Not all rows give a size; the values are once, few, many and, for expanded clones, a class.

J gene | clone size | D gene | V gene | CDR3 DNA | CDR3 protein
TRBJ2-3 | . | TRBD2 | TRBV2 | TGTGCCAGCAGTGAAAGAAGCGGGACTCATGGAACGCAGTATTTT | CASSERSGTHGTQYF
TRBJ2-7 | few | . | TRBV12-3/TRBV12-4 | TGTGCCAGCAGTTTGTCGTCAACAGCCACCTACGAGCAGTACTTC | CASSLSSTATYEQYF
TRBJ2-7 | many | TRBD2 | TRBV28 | TGTGCCAGCAGCCCCCCGCAGCGGGAGTTCGGCGAGCAGTACTTC | CASSPPQREFGEQYF
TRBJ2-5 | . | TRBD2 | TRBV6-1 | TGTGCCAGCAGCGAGGGACTAGCGGGACCGGAGACCCAGTACTTC | CASSEGLAGPETQYF
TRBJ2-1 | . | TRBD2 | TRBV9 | TGTGCCAGCAGCGTAGGACCGGGACTAGCGAGCAGGAGATCCATGGATGAGCAGTTCTTC | CASSVGPGLASRRSMDEQFF
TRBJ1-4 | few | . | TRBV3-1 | TGTGCCAGCAGCCAAGGTTTCGCCCCTAATGAAAAACTGTTTTTT | CASSQGFAPNEKLFF
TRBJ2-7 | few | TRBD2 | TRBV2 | TGTGCCAGCAGCCGACCGTTGACTAGCGGGACCTCCTACGAGCAGTACTTC | CASSRPLTSGTSYEQYF
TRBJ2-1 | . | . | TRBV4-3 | TGCGCCAGCAGCCAAGGGACAGTTTCCTACAATGAGCAGTTCTTC | CASSQGTVSYNEQFF
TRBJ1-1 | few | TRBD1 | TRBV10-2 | TGCGCCAGCACTGGGACAGAGGGAAACACTGAAGCTTTCTTT | CASTGTEGNTEAFF
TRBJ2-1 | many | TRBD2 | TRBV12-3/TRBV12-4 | TGTGCCAGCAGCGGGAGGGGACGTGACCACAATGAGCAGTTCTTC | CASSGRGRDHNEQFF
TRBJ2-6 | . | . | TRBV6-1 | TGTGCCAGCAGTGAAGGAAGCAGCTCTGGGGCCAACGTCCTGACTTTC | CASSEGSSSGANVLTF
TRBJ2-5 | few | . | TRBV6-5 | TGTGCCAGCAGTTACATGGGGGGAGGTCTGTACTTC | CASSYMGGGLYF
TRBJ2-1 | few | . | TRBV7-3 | TGTGCCAGCAGCTCAAGACGAGATAATGAGCAGTTCTTC | CASSSRRDNEQFF
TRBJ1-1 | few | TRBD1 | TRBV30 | TGTGCCTGGAGTGGACAGGGGGTTGAAGCTTTCTTT | CAWSGQGVEAFF
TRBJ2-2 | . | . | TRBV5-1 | TGCGCCAGCAGGGCAGGGGAAACCGGGGAGCTGTTTTTT | CASRAGETGELFF
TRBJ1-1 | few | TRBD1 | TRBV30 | TGTGCCTGGAGTCATAACAGGGGAAACACTGAAGCTTTCTTT | CAWSHNRGNTEAFF
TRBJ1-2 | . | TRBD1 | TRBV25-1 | TGTGCCAGCAGTCCGAAGGGACAGAACTATGGCTACACCTTC | CASSPKGQNYGYTF
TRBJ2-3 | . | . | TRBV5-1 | TGCGCCAGCAGCCCTCGGACCGCCGCAACTAGCACAGATACGCAGTATTTT | CASSPRTAATSTDTQYF
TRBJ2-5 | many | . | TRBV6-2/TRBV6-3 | TGTGCCAGCAGTGACCCGGGTAAAGAGACCCAGTACTTC | CASSDPGKETQYF
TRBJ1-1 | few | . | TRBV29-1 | TGCAGCGCCGCAAGTTCGCTGGGCACTGAAGCTTTCTTT | CSAASSLGTEAFF
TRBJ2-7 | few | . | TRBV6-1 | TGTGCCAGCAGGGGGGACATACCCGGGTGGGGCGAGCAGTACTTC | CASRGDIPGWGEQYF
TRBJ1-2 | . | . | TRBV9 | TGTGCCAGCAGCGTAGATAAGGCAGGAACGCGAGGCTACACCTTC | CASSVDKAGTRGYTF
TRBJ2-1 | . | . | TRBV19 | TGTGCCAGTAGTAAAGGCCAGGGCCCCTACAATGAGCAGTTCTTC | CASSKGQGPYNEQFF
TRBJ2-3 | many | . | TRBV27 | TGTGCCAGCCGAACGGGTGGCACGCAGTATTTT | CASRTGGTQYF
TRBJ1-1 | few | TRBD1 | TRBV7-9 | TGTGCCAGCAGACAAAATACAGGGGTGGGCACTGAAGCTTTCTTT | CASRQNTGVGTEAFF
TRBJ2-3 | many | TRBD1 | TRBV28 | TGTGCCAGCAGTCCCTCGGACAGGGTTTTAGGTACGCAGTATTTT | CASSPSDRVLGTQYF
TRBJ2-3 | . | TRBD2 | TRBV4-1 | TGCGCCAGCAGCCAAGAAACTAGCGGGAAGAGGGATACGCAGTATTTT | CASSQETSGKRDTQYF
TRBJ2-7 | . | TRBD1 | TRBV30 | TGTGCCTGGAGGGTCCCGGGACAGCTACCTACCTACGAGCAGTACTTC | CAWRVPGQLPTYEQYF
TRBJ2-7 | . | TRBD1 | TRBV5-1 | TGCGCCAGCAGCTATGGACAGGGGCAGATCTACGAGCAGTACTTC | CASSYGQGQIYEQYF
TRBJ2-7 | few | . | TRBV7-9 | TGTGCCAGCAGCCGGGAAGGCAGCCTCTACGAGCAGTACTTC | CASSREGSLYEQYF
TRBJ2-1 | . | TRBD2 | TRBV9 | TGTGCCAGCAGCGTTGGTAGCGGGGCCTACAATGAGCAGTTCTTC | CASSVGSGAYNEQFF
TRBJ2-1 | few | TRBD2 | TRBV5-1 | TGCGCCAGCAGCGGGGGGACTAGCGGGACTCATGAGCAGTTCTTC | CASSGGTSGTHEQFF
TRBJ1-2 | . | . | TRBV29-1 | TGCAGCGTTGAAGAGGGGGGAGATGGCTACACCTTC | CSVEEGGDGYTF
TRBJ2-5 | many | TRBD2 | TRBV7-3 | TGTGCCAGCAGCCTGGGTAGCGGGAGGAACCAAGAGACCCAGTACTTC | CASSLGSGRNQETQYF
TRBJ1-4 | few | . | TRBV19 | TGTGCCAGTAAGGAAGTGGCACCTAATGAAAAACTGTTTTTT | CASKEVAPNEKLFF
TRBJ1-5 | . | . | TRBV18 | TGTGCCAGCTCACACCTATCAGGAGATAGCAATCAGCCCCAGCATTTT | CASSHLSGDSNQPQHF
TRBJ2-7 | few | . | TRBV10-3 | TGTGCCATCAGAGATTACAGGCAGATGGCCTACGAGCAGTACTTC | CAIRDYRQMAYEQYF
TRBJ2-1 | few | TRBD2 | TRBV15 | TGTGCCACCAGCAGAGAGGTGGGACTAGCGGGAGCAAATGAGCAGTTCTTC | CATSREVGLAGANEQFF
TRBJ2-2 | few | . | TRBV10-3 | TGTGCCATCAGTGAGGCCGAGTTTACCGGGGAGCTGTTTTTT | CAISEAEFTGELFF
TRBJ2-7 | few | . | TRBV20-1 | TGCAGTGCTAGTGCCGTCGCCGACGAGCAGTACTTC | CSASAVADEQYF
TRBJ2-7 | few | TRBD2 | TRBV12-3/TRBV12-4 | TGTGCCAGCAGTGAAACCAGCGGGAGGGCCTACGAGCAGTACTTC | CASSETSGRAYEQYF
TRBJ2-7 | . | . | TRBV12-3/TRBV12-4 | TGTGCCAGCACCACGTTCGCGGGGCCGCACGAGCAGTACTTC | CASTTFAGPHEQYF
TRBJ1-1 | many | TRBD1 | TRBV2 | TGTGCCAGCAGTGCTGACAGGGGTGGGACTGAAGCTTTCTTT | CASSADRGGTEAFF
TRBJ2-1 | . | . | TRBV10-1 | TGCGCCAGCAGCACTGAAGCAACTACCCTCGGGAATGAGCAGTTCTTC | CASSTEATTLGNEQFF
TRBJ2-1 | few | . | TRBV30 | TGTGCCTGGAGTGTCGGTACAGGGTCTAACCAGTTCTTC | CAWSVGTGSNQFF
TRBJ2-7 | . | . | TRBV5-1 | TGCGCCAGCAGCTCTCGGACGGTAACCTACGAGCAGTACTTC | CASSSRTVTYEQYF
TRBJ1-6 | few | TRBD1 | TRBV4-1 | TGCGCCAGCAGCCAAGGAGTAAGCAGGGGGCTGCCGAGCTCCTATAATTCACCCCTCCACTTT | CASSQGVSRGLPSSYNSPLHF
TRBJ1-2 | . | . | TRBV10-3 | TGTGCCATCAGGGGGGGGGGGAACCTCTATGGCTACACCTTC | CAIRGGGNLYGYTF
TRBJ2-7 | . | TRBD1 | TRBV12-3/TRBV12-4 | TGTGCCAGCAGGTCCGGGACAGGCAACTACGAGCAGTACTTC | CASRSGTGNYEQYF
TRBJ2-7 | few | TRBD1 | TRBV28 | TGTGCCAGCAGTATACAGGGGGCAGATTCCTACGAGCAGTACTTC | CASSIQGADSYEQYF
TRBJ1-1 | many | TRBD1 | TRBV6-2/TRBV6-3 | TGTGCCAGCAGACCTACAGGGGCGAACACTGAAGCTTTCTTT | CASRPTGANTEAFF
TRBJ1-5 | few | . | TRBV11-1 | TGTGCCAGCAGCTTAGGGCTGGAGAATCAGCCCCAGCATTTT | CASSLGLENQPQHF
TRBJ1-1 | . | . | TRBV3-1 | TGTGCCAGCAGCCCACGATTTCGACGGGCCTCTGAAGCTTTCTTT | CASSPRFRRASEAFF
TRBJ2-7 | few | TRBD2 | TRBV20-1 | TGCAGTGCTAGAGGTCCTGGGACTAGCGGGAGCGGAACCTACGAGCAGTACTTC | CSARGPGTSGSGTYEQYF
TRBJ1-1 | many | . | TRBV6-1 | TGTGCCAGCAGGACTGATGCCCGGGGGACTGAAGCTTTCTTT | CASRTDARGTEAFF
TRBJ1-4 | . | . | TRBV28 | TGTGCCAGCAGTTTAGGGGGAGGGGGATGGAAGATGAATGAAAAACTGTTTTTT | CASSLGGGGWKMNEKLFF
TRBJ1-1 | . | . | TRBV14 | TGTGCCAGCAGTCGGGTGCTAGGGACTGAAGCTTTCTTT | CASSRVLGTEAFF
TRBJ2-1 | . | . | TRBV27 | TGTGCCCTAAGGGGCCCACCGCCGGACAATGAGCAGTTCTTC | CALRGPPPDNEQFF